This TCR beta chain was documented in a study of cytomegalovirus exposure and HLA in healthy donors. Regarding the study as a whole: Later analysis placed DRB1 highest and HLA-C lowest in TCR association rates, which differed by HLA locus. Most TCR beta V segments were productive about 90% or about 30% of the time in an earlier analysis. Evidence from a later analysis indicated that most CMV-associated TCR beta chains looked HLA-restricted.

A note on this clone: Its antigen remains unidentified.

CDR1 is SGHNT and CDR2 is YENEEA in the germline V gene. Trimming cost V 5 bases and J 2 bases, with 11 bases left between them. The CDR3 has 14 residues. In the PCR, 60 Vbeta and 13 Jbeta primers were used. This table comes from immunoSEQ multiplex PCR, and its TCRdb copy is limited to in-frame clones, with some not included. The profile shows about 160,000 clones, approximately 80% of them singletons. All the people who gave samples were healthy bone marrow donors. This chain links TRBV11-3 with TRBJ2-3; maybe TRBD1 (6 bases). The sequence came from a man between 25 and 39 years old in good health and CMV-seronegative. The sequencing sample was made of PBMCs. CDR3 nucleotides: TGTGCCAGCAGCCAACGGACAGTCACAGATACGCAGTATTTT. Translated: CASSQRTVTDTQYF.